These 17 T cell receptor beta chains were sequenced from one sample in a study of tumor and adjacent non-tumor tissue in lung cancer. This sample's RNA came from whole unsorted tissue. The library came from three nested PCR rounds adapted from ARM-PCR protocols. TCRdb used MiXCR to reprocess the multiplex PCR reads, holding one entry per CDR3 protein. Of 65,000 to 90,000 distinct CDR3 sequences listed, roughly 80% are singletons. Sequencing input: lung tumor tissue. The source of these receptors is a woman aged 45-65 years with non-small cell lung cancer.

A note on this clonotype: A much larger clone lies one base from this, so it may be a read error. V usage is TRBV2 and J usage is TRBJ2-5, with D possibly being TRBD1 (6 bases). CDR3 size: 13 residues. Per the germline V gene, CDR1 is SNHLY and CDR2 is FYNNEI. Deletions cut 9 bases from V and 3 bases from J, with 14 bases between. The CDR3 coding sequence is TGTGCCAGGATGGGGGACACCGAAGAGACCCAGTACTTC. Translating gives CARMGDTEETQYF.

This clonotype was observed many times. The gene calls are TRBV7-9 and TRBJ2-1; no firm D call. Germline lookup yields CDR1 SEHNR and CDR2 FQNEAQ (reference sequence). The CDR3 totals 13 residues. The ends were cut back, 0 bases at V and 1 base at J, with 1 base in the middle. As DNA, the CDR3 is TGTGCCAGCAGCTTAGCATCCTACAATGAGCAGTTCTTC. This codes for CASSLASYNEQFF.

About this clonotype itself: Compared with germline, one end of the junction differs, possibly owing to a read error. The V and J genes are TRBV28 and TRBJ2-1, with D perhaps matching TRBD1 or TRBD2 (6 bases each). CDR3 size: 15 residues. Germline V lookup: CDR1 MDHEN, CDR2 SYDVKM. As DNA, the CDR3 is TGTGTCAGCAACCCGGAAGGGGGGCACATCTATGAGCAGTTCTTC. It codes for CVSNPEGGHIYEQFF.

This clonotype was counted ten times or more. The chain combines TRBV10-3 with TRBJ2-3; tentative D call: TRBD1 (5 bases). Germline V gene sequence: CDR1 ENHRY, CDR2 SYGVKD. V gave up 5 bases and J gave up 6 bases, with 6 bases separating them. This CDR3 is built from 11 residues. The CDR3 is CAISWGDTQYF. In DNA form, the CDR3 reads TGTGCCATCAGTTGGGGCGATACGCAGTATTTT.

Comment on this clonotype: One junction end disagrees with the germline gene, perhaps due to a read error. CDR3 nucleotides: TGTGCCAGCAGCTTATTCCCGCGAAGCTCGGGAGATCCGAAATGTGGCTACATCTTC. Translated, it gives CASSLFPRSSGDPKCGYIF. V and J are TRBV7-9 and TRBJ1-2; D is ambiguous. Germline assignment: CDR1 SEHNR and CDR2 FQNEAQ (reference sequence). This CDR3 has 19 residues. Full variable domain (outside the CDR3, taken from reference TRBV7-9 and TRBJ1-2): DTGVSQNPRHKITKRGQNVTFRCDPISEHNRLYWYRQTLGQGPEFLTYFQNEAQLEKSRLLSDRFSAERPKGSFSTLEIQRTEQGDSAMYLCASSLFPRSSGDPKCGYIFGSGTRLTVV.

With regard to this clonotype: No conserved phenylalanine or tryptophan ends this CDR3, so it is likely a read error. This chain connects TRBV10-2 to TRBJ2-5; D gene unclear. CDR3 length: 11 residues. Deletions cut 6 bases from V and 8 bases from J, with 10 bases between. Per the germline V gene, CDR1 is WSHSY and CDR2 is SAAADI. CDR3 in amino acids: CASSHGETQYI. The CDR3 coding sequence is TGCGCCAGCAGCCATGGGGAAACCCAGTACATC.

To note about this clonotype: One end of the junction fails to match germline, which may point to a read error. The genes are TRBV29-1 and TRBJ2-1; D might be TRBD2 (5 bases). Germline V gives CDR1 SQVTM, CDR2 ANQGSEA. There are 13 residues in the CDR3. The DNA of the CDR3 is TGCTGCGACTACAGCCTGTCCTATAATGAGCAGTTCTTC. Translating it yields CCDYSLSYNEQFF.

The chain carries TRBV4-3 and TRBJ1-1, with 7 bases aligning to TRBD1. CDR3 length: 15 amino acids. CDR1 LGHNA and CDR2 YSLEER come from the germline V gene. V dropped 0 bases and J dropped 9; count of bases not matched to a gene: 10. CDR3 loop: CASSQDLTDRTKAFF. For the CDR3, the DNA is TGCGCCAGCAGCCAAGACCTTACGGACAGGACCAAAGCTTTCTTT.

The chain has TRBV6-2 or TRBV6-3 and TRBJ2-5; D remains ambiguous. Germline lookup yields CDR1 MNHEY and CDR2 SVGEGT. The V and J ends lost 5 bases and 4 bases respectively, with 29 bases between them. The CDR3 is 19 residues long. CDR3 residues: CASSPRTWTVVPYRETQYF. The CDR3 nucleotides read TGTGCCAGCAGTCCACGAACGTGGACGGTGGTACCGTACCGAGAGACCCAGTACTTC.

To note about this clonotype: The conserved phenylalanine or tryptophan is not found at the CDR3 terminus, so this likely reflects a read error. The genes are TRBV10-2 and TRBJ2-1; 8 nucleotides agree with TRBD1. The CDR3 is 12 amino acids. The germline CDR1 and CDR2 sequences are WSHSY and SAAADI. CDR3 nucleotides: TGCGGCAGACAGGGGAACTACAATGAGCAGTTCATC. This encodes CGRQGNYNEQFI.

A word on this clonotype: A read error may account for a junction end that differs from germline. The V gene is TRBV4-3, the J gene TRBJ2-3; D possibly corresponds to TRBD1 (6 bases). The CDR3 extends over 14 amino acids. CDR1 LGHNA and CDR2 YSLEER come from the germline V gene. The CDR3 DNA reads as TGCGCTAGCAGCCAGGGGCTTTTCACAGATACGCGGTATTTT. This codes for CASSQGLFTDTRYF.

This chain joins TRBV6-6 and TRBJ2-7; either TRBD1 or TRBD2 may fit D (5 bases each). The CDR3 loop spans 15 amino acids. V lost 2 bases, J lost 2 bases, and 13 bases lay in between. Germline V CDR1 and CDR2: MNHNY, SVGAGI (reference sequence). CDR3 residues: CASSYPRGETYEQYF. DNA for the CDR3: TGTGCCAGCAGTTACCCGAGGGGCGAAACCTACGAGCAGTACTTC.

Concerning this clonotype itself: Compared with germline, one end of the junction differs, possibly owing to a read error. V and J are TRBV20-1 and TRBJ2-4; 8 nucleotides match TRBD2. Per germline, CDR1 DFQATT and CDR2 SNEGSKA (reference sequence). The CDR3 totals 16 residues. In DNA form, the CDR3 reads TGTCTTGCCCAGGGGTTTAGCGGGAATGGTGGAAACATTCAGTACTTC. Translation gives CLAQGFSGNGGNIQYF.

Details on this clonotype: Germline is not matched at one junction end, which may reflect a read error. The chain recombines TRBV10-3 with TRBJ2-1; D is undetermined. CDR1 and CDR2 (germline): ENHRY, SYGVKD. This CDR3 is 13 amino acids long. The CDR3 coding sequence is TGTGCCATCAGTGGCGGAGTCTACTATGAGCAGTTCTTC. Its translation: CAISGGVYYEQFF.

About this clonotype itself: A junction boundary mismatches the germline segment, possibly from a read error. V and J are TRBV11-1 and TRBJ2-3; unclear D gene. This CDR3 spans 15 amino acids. The germline V gene encodes CDR1 SGHAT and CDR2 FQDESV (reference sequence). CDR3 sequence (DNA): TGTGCCAGCAGCTTCTCTGTGGGGTTCGCAGATATGCAGTATTTT. Its translation: CASSFSVGFADMQYF.

Comment on this clonotype: One end of the junction varies from germline; a read error may be responsible. J is TRBJ2-2 and V is TRBV11-2; tentative D call: TRBD2 (6 bases). This CDR3 is built from 15 residues. Germline lookup yields CDR1 SGHAT and CDR2 FQNNGV. The CDR3 is CVSSLTGVQTGELFF. The CDR3 DNA follows: TGTGTCAGCAGCTTAACGGGAGTTCAAACCGGGGAGCTGTTTTTT.

In regard to this clonotype: One end of the junction fails to match germline, which may point to a read error. The chain couples TRBV12-3 or TRBV12-4 to TRBJ2-1, with 8 bases fitting TRBD2. This CDR3 is 11 amino acids long. Here the CDR3 DNA reads TGTGTCAGCAGATTTATTGGCGGGAGGAACTTC. Translated: CVSRFIGGRNF.